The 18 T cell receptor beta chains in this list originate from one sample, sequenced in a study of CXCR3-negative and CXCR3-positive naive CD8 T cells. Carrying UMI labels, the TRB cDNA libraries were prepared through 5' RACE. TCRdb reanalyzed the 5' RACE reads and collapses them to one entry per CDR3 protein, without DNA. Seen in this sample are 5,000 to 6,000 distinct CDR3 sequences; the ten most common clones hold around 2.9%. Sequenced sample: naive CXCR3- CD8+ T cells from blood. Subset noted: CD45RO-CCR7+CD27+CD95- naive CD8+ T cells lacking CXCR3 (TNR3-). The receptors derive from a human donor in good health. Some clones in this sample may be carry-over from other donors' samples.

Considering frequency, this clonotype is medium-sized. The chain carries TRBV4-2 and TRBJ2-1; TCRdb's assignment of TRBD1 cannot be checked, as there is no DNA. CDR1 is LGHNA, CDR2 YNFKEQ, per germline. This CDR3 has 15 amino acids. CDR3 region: CASSQDVGVRGDRIF.

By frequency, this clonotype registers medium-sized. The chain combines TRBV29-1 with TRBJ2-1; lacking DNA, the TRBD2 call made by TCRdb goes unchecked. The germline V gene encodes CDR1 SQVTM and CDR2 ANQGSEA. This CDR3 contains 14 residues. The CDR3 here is CSTRAGGPYNEQFF.

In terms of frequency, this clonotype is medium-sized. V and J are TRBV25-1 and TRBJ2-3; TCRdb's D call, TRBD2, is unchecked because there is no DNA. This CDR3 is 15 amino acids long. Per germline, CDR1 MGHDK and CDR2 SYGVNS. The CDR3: CASNGLAGRTDTQYF.

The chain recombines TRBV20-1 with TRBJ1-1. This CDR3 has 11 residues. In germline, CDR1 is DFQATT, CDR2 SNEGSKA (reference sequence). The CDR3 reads CSAQEPSEAFF.

CDR3 sequence reads: CSVKGTGKGYEQYF. The rearrangement uses TRBV29-1 and TRBJ2-7; the TCRdb D gene call, TRBD1, has no DNA to confirm it. From germline, CDR1 is SQVTM and CDR2 ANQGSEA. The CDR3 covers 14 residues.

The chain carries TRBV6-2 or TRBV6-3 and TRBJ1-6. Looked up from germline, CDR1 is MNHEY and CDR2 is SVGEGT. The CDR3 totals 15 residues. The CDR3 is CASSYRTVHNSPLHF.

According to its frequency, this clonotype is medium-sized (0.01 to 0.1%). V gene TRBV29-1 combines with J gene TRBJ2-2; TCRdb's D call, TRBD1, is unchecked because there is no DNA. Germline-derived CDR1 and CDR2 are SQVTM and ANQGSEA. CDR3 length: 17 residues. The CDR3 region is CSVEDSGQGSYAGELFF.

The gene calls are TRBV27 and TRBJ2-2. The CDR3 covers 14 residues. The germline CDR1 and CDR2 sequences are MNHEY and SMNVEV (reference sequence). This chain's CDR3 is CASSLSVVAGELFF.

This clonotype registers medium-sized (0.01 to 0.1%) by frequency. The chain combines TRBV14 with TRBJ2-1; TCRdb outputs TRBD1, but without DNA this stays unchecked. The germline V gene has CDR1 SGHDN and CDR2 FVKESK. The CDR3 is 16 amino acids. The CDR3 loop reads CASSQTGRGQGYEQFF.

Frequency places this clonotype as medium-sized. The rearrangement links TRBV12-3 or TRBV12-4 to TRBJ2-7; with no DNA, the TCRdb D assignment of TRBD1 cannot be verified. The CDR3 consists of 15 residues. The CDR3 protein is CASRLRDRGFYEQYF.

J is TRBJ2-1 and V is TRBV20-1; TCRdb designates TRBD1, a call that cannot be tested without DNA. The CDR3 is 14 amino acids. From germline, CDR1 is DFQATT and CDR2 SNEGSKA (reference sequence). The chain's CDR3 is CSAINDQTANEQFF.

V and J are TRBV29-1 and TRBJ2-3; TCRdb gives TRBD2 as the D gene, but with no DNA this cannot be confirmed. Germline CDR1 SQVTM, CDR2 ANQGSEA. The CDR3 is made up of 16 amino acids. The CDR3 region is CSVISGSHVGTDTQYF.

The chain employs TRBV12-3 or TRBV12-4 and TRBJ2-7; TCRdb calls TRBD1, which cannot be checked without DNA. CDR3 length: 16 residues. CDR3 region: CASSPGRDRARYEQYF.

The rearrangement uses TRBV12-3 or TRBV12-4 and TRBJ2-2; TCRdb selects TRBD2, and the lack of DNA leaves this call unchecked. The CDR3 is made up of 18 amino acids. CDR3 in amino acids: CASSLYVASGLNTGELFF.

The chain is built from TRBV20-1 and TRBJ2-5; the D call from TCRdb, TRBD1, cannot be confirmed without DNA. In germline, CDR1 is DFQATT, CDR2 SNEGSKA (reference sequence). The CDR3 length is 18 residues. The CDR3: CSVTADASNRGLRETQYF.

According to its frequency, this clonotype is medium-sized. CDR3 in amino acids: CASSPDLGEGPREQFF. The genes are TRBV7-8 and TRBJ2-1; the D call from TCRdb, TRBD2, cannot be confirmed without DNA. This CDR3 has 16 residues. The germline V gene encodes CDR1 SGHVS and CDR2 FQNEAQ.

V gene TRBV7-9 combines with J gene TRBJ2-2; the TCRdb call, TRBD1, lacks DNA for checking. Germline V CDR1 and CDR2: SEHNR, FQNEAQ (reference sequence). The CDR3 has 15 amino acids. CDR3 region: CASSWTEDNTGELFF.

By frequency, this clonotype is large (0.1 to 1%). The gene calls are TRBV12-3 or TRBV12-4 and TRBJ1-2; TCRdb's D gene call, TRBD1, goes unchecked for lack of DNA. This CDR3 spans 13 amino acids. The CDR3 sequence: CASKQDRSYGYTF.